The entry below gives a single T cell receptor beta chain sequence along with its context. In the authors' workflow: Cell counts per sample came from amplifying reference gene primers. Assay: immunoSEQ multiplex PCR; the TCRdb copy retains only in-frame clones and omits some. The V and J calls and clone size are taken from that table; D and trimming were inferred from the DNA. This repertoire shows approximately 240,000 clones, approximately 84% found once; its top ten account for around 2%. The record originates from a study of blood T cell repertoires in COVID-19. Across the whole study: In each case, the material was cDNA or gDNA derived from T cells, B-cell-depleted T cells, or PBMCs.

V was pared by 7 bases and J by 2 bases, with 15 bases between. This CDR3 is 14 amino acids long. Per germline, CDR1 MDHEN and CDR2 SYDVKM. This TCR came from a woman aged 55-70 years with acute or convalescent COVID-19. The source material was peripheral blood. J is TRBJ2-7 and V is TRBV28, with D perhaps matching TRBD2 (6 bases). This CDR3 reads CASTIGGTPYEQYF. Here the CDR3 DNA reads TGTGCCAGCACTATAGGAGGGACCCCCTACGAGCAGTACTTC. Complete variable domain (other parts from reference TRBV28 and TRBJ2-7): DVKVTQSSRYLVKRTGEKVFLECVQDMDHENMFWYRQDPGLGLRLIYFSYDVKMKEKGDIPEGYSVSREKKERFSLILESASTNQTSMYLCASTIGGTPYEQYFGPGTRLTVT.